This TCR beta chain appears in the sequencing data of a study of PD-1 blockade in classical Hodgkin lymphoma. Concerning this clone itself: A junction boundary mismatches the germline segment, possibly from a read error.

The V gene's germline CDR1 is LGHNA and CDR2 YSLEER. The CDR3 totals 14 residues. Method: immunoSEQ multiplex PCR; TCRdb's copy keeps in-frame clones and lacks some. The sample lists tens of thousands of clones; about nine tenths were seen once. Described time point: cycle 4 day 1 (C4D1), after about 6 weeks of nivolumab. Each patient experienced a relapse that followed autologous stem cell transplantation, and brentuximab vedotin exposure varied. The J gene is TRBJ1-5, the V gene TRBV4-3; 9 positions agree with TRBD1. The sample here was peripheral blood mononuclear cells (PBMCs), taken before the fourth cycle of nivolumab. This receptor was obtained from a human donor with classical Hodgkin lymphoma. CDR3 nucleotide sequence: TGCGCCAGCAGCCAGGGACAGGGCAAGCAGCCCCAGCATTTT. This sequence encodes CASSQGQGKQPQHF.